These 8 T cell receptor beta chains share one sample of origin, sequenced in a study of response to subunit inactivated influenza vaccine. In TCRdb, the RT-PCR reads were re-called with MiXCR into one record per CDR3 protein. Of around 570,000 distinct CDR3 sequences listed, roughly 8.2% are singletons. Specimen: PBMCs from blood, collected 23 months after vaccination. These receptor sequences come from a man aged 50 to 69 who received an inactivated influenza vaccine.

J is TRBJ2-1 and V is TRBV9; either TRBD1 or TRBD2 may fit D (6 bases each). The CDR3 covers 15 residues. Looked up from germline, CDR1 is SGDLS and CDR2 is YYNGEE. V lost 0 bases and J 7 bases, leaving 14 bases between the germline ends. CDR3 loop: CASSVAPGEENEQFF. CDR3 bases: TGTGCCAGCAGCGTAGCACCAGGGGAGGAGAATGAGCAGTTCTTC.

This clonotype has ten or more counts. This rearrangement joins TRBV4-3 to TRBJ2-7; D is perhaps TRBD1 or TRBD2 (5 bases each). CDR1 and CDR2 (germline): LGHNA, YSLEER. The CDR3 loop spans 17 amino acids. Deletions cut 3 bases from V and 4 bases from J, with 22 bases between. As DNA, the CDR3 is TGCGCCAGCAGCCACAGCGCAGTCCCCGGGACGCGATACGAGCAGTACTTC. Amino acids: CASSHSAVPGTRYEQYF.

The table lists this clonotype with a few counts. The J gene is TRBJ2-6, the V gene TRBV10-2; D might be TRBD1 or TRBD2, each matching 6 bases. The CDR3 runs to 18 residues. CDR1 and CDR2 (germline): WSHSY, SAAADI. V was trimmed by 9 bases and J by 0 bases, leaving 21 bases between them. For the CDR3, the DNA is TGCGCCAGTGTATTTGGGGGGCCCACACTCTCTGGGGCCAACGTCCTGACTTTC. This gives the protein CASVFGGPTLSGANVLTF.

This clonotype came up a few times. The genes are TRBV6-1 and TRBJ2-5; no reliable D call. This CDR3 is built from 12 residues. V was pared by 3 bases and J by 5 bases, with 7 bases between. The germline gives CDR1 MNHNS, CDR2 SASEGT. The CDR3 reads CASSDGFETQYF. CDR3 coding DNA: TGTGCCAGCAGTGACGGTTTCGAGACCCAGTACTTC.

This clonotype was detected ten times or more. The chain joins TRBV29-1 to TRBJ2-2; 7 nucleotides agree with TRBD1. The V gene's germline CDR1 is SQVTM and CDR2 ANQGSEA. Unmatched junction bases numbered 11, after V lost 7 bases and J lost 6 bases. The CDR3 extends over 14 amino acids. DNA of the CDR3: TGCAGCGCTATGGGACAGTACTCCGCCGGGGAGCTGTTTTTT. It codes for CSAMGQYSAGELFF.

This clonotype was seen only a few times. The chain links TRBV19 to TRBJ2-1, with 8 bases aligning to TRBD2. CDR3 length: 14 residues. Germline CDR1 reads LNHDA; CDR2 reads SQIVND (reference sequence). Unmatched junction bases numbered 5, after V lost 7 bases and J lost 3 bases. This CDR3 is CASKSGSLYNEQFF. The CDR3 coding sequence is TGTGCCAGTAAAAGCGGGAGTCTCTACAATGAGCAGTTCTTC.

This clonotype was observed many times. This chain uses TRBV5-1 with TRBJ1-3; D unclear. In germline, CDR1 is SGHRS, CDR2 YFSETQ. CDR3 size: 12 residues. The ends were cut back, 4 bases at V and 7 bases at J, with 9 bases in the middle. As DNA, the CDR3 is TGCGCCAGCAGCGATACGAGCAACACCATATATTTT. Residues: CASSDTSNTIYF.

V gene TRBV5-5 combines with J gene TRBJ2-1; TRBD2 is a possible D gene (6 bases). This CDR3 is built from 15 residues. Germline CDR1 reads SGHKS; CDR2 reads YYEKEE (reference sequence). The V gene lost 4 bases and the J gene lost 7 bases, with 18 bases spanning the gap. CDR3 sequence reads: CASSMGLGLENEQFF. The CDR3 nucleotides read TGTGCCAGCAGCATGGGACTGGGGTTGGAAAATGAGCAGTTCTTC.